The clone carrying this T cell receptor beta chain was counted once. Its antigen is undetermined. Only CD45RO-negative cells positively selected for CCR7 counted as naive CD8 cells, so terminally differentiated effector memory CD45RA+ cells were excluded. These data come from a study of shared clonotypes between healthy human individuals. Whole-study findings and limits: The study sampled only blood, and tissue repertoires likely differ.

The CDR3 has 16 amino acids. V gave up 2 bases and J gave up 0 bases, with 14 bases separating them. CDR1 is MNHNS and CDR2 is SASEGT in the germline V gene. Measured with immunoSEQ multiplex PCR; TCRdb has only the in-frame clones, and not every one. The sample records 2 million to 2.5 million clones, more than 85% being singletons. The sequence was obtained from a man between 18 and 29 years old in good health. Some clones in this sample may be carry-over from other donors' samples. This chain links TRBV6-1 with TRBJ2-7; the D gene could be TRBD1 or TRBD2 (5 bases each). The sample taken for sequencing was naive CD8+ T cells from PBMCs. The CDR3 DNA reads as TGTGCCAGCAGTGAAACGGGACGGCCACCCTCCTACGAGCAGTACTTC. Amino acid sequence: CASSETGRPPSYEQYF.